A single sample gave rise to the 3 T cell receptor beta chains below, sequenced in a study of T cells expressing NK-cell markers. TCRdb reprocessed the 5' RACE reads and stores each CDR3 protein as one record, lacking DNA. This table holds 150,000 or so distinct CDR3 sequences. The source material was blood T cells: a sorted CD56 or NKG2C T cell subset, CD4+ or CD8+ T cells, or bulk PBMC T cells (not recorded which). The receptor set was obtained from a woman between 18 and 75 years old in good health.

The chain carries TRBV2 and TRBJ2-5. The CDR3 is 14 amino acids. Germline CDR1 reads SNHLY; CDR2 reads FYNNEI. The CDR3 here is CASSALGVQETQYF.

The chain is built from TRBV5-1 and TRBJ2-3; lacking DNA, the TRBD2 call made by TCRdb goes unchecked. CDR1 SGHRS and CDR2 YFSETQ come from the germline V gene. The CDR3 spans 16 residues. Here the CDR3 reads CASSLGLAGGEDTQYF. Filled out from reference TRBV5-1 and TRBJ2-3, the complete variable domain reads KAGVTQTPRYLIKTRGQQVTLSCSPISGHRSVSWYQQTPGQGLQFLFEYFSETQRNKGNFPGRFSGRQFSNSRSEMNVSTLELGDSALYLCASSLGLAGGEDTQYFGPGTRLTVL.

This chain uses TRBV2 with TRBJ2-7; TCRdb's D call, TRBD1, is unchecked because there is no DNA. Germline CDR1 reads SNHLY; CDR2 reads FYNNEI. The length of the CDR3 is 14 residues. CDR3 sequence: CASSPGTGTYEQYF.